Listed here are 14 T cell receptor beta chains from one sample, sequenced in a study of post-analysis software for immune sequencing data. Study results and limitations: Compared with controls, patients had more of five TRBV segments, including TRBV5-6, TRBV5-1 and TRBV20-1.

Antigens for these TCRs are unknown. Every TCR beta cDNA library bore unique molecular identifiers. MiXCR, applied by TCRdb to the PCR reads, yields one record per CDR3 protein. The sample lists 350,000 to 450,000 distinct CDR3 sequences; 30% to 45% were seen once. The sample taken for sequencing was blood. Source of these receptors: a girl aged 2-10 years with multiple sclerosis.

The genes are TRBV20-1 and TRBJ2-1; D gene ambiguous. The J call may be wrong; the DNA end is better matched by TRBJ2-7. Germline V CDR1 and CDR2: DFQATT, SNEGSKA (reference sequence). The length of the CDR3 is 14 residues. CDR3 bases: TGCAGTGCTAGAGACCCCAGCTCCTACAATGAGCAGTACTTC. It translates to CSARDPSSYNEQYF.

A word on this clonotype: The conserved phenylalanine or tryptophan is not found at the CDR3 terminus, so this likely reflects a read error. Here the CDR3 reads CSARSQGYGYTV. CDR3 DNA sequence: TGCAGTGCTAGAAGTCAGGGATATGGCTACACCGTC. This chain connects TRBV20-1 to TRBJ1-2; tentative D call: TRBD1 (5 bases). The V end was cut by 2 bases, the J end by 5 bases, with 9 bases between. The CDR3 contains 12 residues. Germline values: CDR1 DFQATT, CDR2 SNEGSKA (reference sequence).

This clonotype showed up just a few times. The CDR3 DNA reads TGTGCCAGCAGTCCCCGTACTAGCGGGATCCATGAGCAGTTCTTC. It specifies CASSPRTSGIHEQFF. This sequence joins TRBV6-6 and TRBJ2-1; 10 positions match TRBD2. J was trimmed by 8 bases and V by 5 bases; bases with no gene match: 9. The CDR3 sequence is 15 residues long. CDR1 MNHNY and CDR2 SVGAGI come from the germline V gene (reference sequence).

This chain joins TRBV20-1 and TRBJ1-2; possibly TRBD1 for D (5 bases). The ends were cut back, 3 bases at V and 5 bases at J, with 13 bases in the middle. Germline CDR1 and CDR2: DFQATT and SNEGSKA (reference sequence). This CDR3 has 13 amino acids. The CDR3 DNA is TGCAGTGCTAGGTTGGGGGATTGGTATGGCTACACCTTC. Amino acid sequence: CSARLGDWYGYTF.

This sequence joins TRBV20-1 and TRBJ2-1; D unresolved. Trimming took off 4 bases at V and 3 bases at J, with 10 bases between the two ends. Germline CDR1 is DFQATT and CDR2 is SNEGSKA (reference sequence). The CDR3 extends over 13 amino acids. The CDR3 spells CSAKMLDYNEQFF. CDR3 coding DNA: TGCAGTGCTAAAATGCTAGACTACAATGAGCAGTTCTTC.

The CDR3 DNA sequence: TGCAGTGCTAGAGGGGCGGGAGTCAAAACCCAGTACTTC. Protein product: CSARGAGVKTQYF. V is TRBV20-1 and J is TRBJ2-5, with TRBD2 identical over 7 bases. Germline V gene lookup returns CDR1 DFQATT and CDR2 SNEGSKA (reference sequence). J lost 8 bases, V lost 1 base, and 7 bases had no gene match. There are 13 residues in the CDR3.

The CDR3 nucleotides read TGTGCCAGCAGTTTGGGACTCAACCCTAACTATGGCTACACCTTC. Amino acids: CASSLGLNPNYGYTF. The chain combines TRBV28 with TRBJ1-2; a possible D gene is TRBD1 (5 bases). Germline CDR1 is MDHEN and CDR2 is SYDVKM. The CDR3 spans 15 residues. The V end was cut by 3 bases, the J end by 0 bases, with 11 bases between.

V and J are TRBV4-3 and TRBJ2-1; 10 nucleotides line up with TRBD1. The CDR3 loop spans 16 amino acids. The ends lost 5 bases at V and 3 bases at J; junction bases unmatched: 7. CDR1 is LGHNA and CDR2 is YSLEER in the germline V gene. The CDR3 coding sequence is TGCGCCAGCAGCGGAACGCGGACAGGGGGCTACAATGAGCAGTTCTTC. This sequence encodes CASSGTRTGGYNEQFF.

The J gene is TRBJ2-7, the V gene TRBV7-2; 10 bases map to TRBD2. V gave up 1 base and J gave up 5 bases; unmatched junction bases: 8. CDR3 length equals 16 residues. CDR1 SGHTA and CDR2 FQGNSA come from the germline V gene. Here the CDR3 DNA reads TGTGCCAGCAGCTTAGTTGCTAGCGGGAGAATCGACGAGCAGTACTTC. Its translation is CASSLVASGRIDEQYF.

Only a few counts were recorded for this clonotype. The gene calls are TRBV9 and TRBJ1-6, with D perhaps matching TRBD1 (6 bases). The CDR3 is 17 amino acids. The ends were cut back, 4 bases at V and 0 bases at J, with 14 bases in the middle. Germline V CDR1 and CDR2: SGDLS, YYNGEE. As DNA, the CDR3 is TGTGCCAGCAGCCCCAGACAGGCGAGCTCCTATAATTCACCCCTCCACTTT. The encoded protein is CASSPRQASSYNSPLHF.

The count of this clonotype is one. The chain's CDR3 is CASRQAGLGYNEQFF. The DNA for the CDR3 is TGCGCCAGCAGACAGGCCGGGCTTGGCTACAATGAGCAGTTCTTC. The chain employs TRBV5-1 and TRBJ2-1, with a tentative D call TRBD1 (5 bases). This CDR3 is 15 amino acids long. The V end was cut by 5 bases, the J end by 3 bases, with 15 bases between. Germline V CDR1 and CDR2: SGHRS, YFSETQ.

The rearrangement uses TRBV5-1 and TRBJ2-7, with D perhaps matching TRBD1 (6 bases). This CDR3 comprises 15 residues. CDR1 SGHRS and CDR2 YFSETQ come from the germline V gene. Trimming pared 1 base from V and 2 bases from J, leaving 13 bases between. CDR3 sequence reads: CASSLPQQGPYEQYF. DNA of the CDR3: TGCGCCAGCAGCTTGCCCCAACAGGGCCCCTACGAGCAGTACTTC.

The sample holds a few counts of this clonotype. V gene TRBV6-2 or TRBV6-3 combines with J gene TRBJ2-3; the D gene is possibly TRBD1 (5 bases). The CDR3 is 15 residues long. The V gene lost 0 bases and the J gene lost 3 bases, with 10 bases spanning the gap. Looked up from germline, CDR1 is MNHEY and CDR2 is SVGEGT. The CDR3 DNA reads TGTGCCAGCAGTTACTCGGACACAAATACAGATACGCAGTATTTT. This encodes CASSYSDTNTDTQYF.

V gene TRBV30 combines with J gene TRBJ2-2; 7 bases fit TRBD1. After removal of 5 bases from V and 3 bases from J, the junction contained 6 bases not matched to a gene. The CDR3 totals 14 residues. Germline-derived CDR1 and CDR2 are GTSNPN and SVGIG (reference sequence). CDR3 residues: CAWRRDSYTGELFF. The CDR3 bases are TGTGCCTGGCGTCGGGACAGCTACACCGGGGAGCTGTTTTTT.